The 6 T cell receptor beta chains below come from one sample, sequenced in a study of T cell clonality in common variable immunodeficiency. Sequencing was performed with immunoSEQ multiplex PCR; in TCRdb, only in-frame clones are kept and a portion is missing. The sample gives 52,000 or so clones, none seen only once, and the top ten clones hold around 0.84%. The source material was peripheral blood mononuclear cells. These receptors were taken from a person between 18 and 70 years old in good health.

This clone was picked up many times. The read terminates 3 residues ahead of where the CDR3 ends, so the germline J gene completes it. V is TRBV7-7 and J is TRBJ2-5, with 13 bases matching TRBD2. J gave up 2 bases and V 11 bases, and 8 bases lay outside the gene matches. The germline V gene encodes CDR1 SSHAT and CDR2 FNYEAQ (reference sequence). CDR3 size: 15 residues. CDR3 region: CACGTSGTIQETQYF. CDR3 DNA, as far as it was read: TGTGCCTGCGGGACTAGCGGGACAATACAAGAGACC.

Of note for this clone: The read stops 3 residues short of the end of the CDR3; the missing end is completed from the germline J gene. This chain uses TRBV6-2 or TRBV6-3 with TRBJ2-3; possibly TRBD1 for D (6 bases). This CDR3 is built from 15 residues. Germline V lookup: CDR1 MNHEY, CDR2 SVGEGT. CDR3 in amino acids: CASSAQGRGNQPQYF. CDR3 bases read: TGTGCCAGCAGTGCACAGGGTAGGGGCAATCAGCCG.

In this sample, this clone turned up many times. The CDR3 region is CASSLGGPLEDEQFF. CDR3 bases read: TGCGCCAGCAGCTTGGGGGGGCCTTTAGAAGATGAG. The chain links TRBV5-1 to TRBJ2-1, with a tentative D call TRBD1 (6 bases). The CDR3 end is not reached by the read, which stops 3 residues before it; the germline J gene fills it in. CDR1 is SGHRS and CDR2 is YFSETQ in the germline V gene. Trimming stripped 0 bases from V and 8 bases from J, with 15 bases between. CDR3 length equals 15 residues.

This clone has at least ten counts. Read data end 3 residues before the CDR3 end; the end is taken from the germline J gene. The chain has TRBV6-2 or TRBV6-3 and TRBJ2-5; possibly TRBD1 for D (5 bases). The germline V and J ends were trimmed by 7 bases and 3 bases, with 18 bases remaining between them. Germline CDR1 is MNHEY and CDR2 is SVGEGT. The CDR3 is 15 residues long. The sequenced part of the CDR3 DNA is TGTGCCAGCATCCCGTCGACAGCCTCTGAAGAGACC. Residues: CASIPSTASEET. The full-length CDR3 reads as CASIPSTASEETQYF.

This clone was recorded at least ten times. The CDR3 protein is CSARVDTSQPQHF. The part of the CDR3 DNA that was read is TGCAGTGCTAGAGTGGACACGTCTCAACCC. This chain connects TRBV20-1 to TRBJ1-5; TRBD1 is a possible D gene (5 bases). The CDR3 goes on 3 residues after the read ends, and that part is filled in from the germline J gene. The CDR3 spans 13 residues. Germline V gene data show CDR1 as DFQATT and CDR2 as SNEGSKA (reference sequence).

The sample holds a few counts of this clone. The read gets to within 3 residues of the CDR3 end, and the germline J gene fills in the rest. The rearrangement uses TRBV19 and TRBJ1-2, with 7 nucleotides matching TRBD1. Germline V gives CDR1 LNHDA, CDR2 SQIVND (reference sequence). The CDR3 has 15 amino acids. CDR3 bases read: TGTGCCAGTAGTATTGCGACAGGGACCTACAATGAC. This encodes CASSIATGTYND. The complete CDR3 reads CASSIATGTYNDYTF.